A single sample gave rise to the 24 T cell receptor beta chains below, sequenced in a study of cytomegalovirus exposure and HLA in healthy donors. It was with 60 Vbeta and 13 Jbeta primers that the PCR ran. Sequencing used immunoSEQ multiplex PCR; TCRdb keeps in-frame clones, though not all of them. The data show 100,000 to 150,000 clones, with roughly 84% seen just once and roughly 2.6% held by the top ten. The sample comprised PBMCs. The receptors were gathered from a man in his forties or fifties in good health and CMV-seronegative.

The CDR3 coding sequence is TGTGCCATCAGTGGGTCGGGACAGGGGGACTATGGCTACACCTTC. Encoded protein: CAISGSGQGDYGYTF. This chain connects TRBV10-3 to TRBJ1-2; 11 nucleotides line up with TRBD1. The CDR3 spans 15 residues. The V gene end was trimmed by 4 bases and the J gene end by 3 bases; junction bases not matched to a gene: 4. Germline V lookup: CDR1 ENHRY, CDR2 SYGVKD.

The genes are TRBV5-8 and TRBJ1-2; the D is unclear. Germline V lookup: CDR1 SGHTS, CDR2 YDEGEE. V shed 1 base and J shed 8 bases, with 12 bases lying between them. The length of the CDR3 is 13 residues. The CDR3, as DNA: TGTGCCAGCAGCTTGCATGGCGTACAGGGCTACACCTTC. It codes for CASSLHGVQGYTF.

The CDR3 DNA sequence: TGTGCCAGCGGACAGGCGGCGAACACTGAAGCTTTCTTT. As protein: CASGQAANTEAFF. The V and J genes are TRBV19 and TRBJ1-1; TRBD1 aligns across 7 bases. This CDR3 is built from 13 residues. Germline V gene sequence: CDR1 LNHDA, CDR2 SQIVND (reference sequence). J gave up 1 base and V 9 bases, and 5 bases lay outside the gene matches.

This chain uses TRBV5-1 with TRBJ1-4; a weak D match, TRBD1 (5 bases). The CDR3 is made up of 13 amino acids. V was shortened by 3 bases and J by 8 bases, with 11 bases between the two germline ends. CDR1 and CDR2 from the germline V gene are SGHRS and YFSETQ. CDR3 region: CASSSGPHEKLFF. CDR3 nucleotides: TGCGCCAGCAGCTCAGGGCCGCACGAAAAACTGTTTTTT.

This chain joins TRBV27 and TRBJ2-7; TRBD1 matches at 8 bases. This CDR3 region has 14 residues. V shed 3 bases, J shed 4 bases, and the junction held 5 bases outside the gene matches. The germline V gene has CDR1 MNHEY and CDR2 SMNVEV (reference sequence). The CDR3 here is CASSFGTGFYEQYF. For the CDR3, the DNA is TGTGCCAGCAGTTTCGGGACAGGCTTTTACGAGCAGTACTTC.

The chain uses TRBV2 and TRBJ2-4; TRBD2 agrees at 9 bases. This CDR3 is 15 amino acids long. CDR1 and CDR2 from the germline V gene are SNHLY and FYNNEI. J lost 0 bases, V lost 6 bases, and 3 bases had no gene match. CDR3 in DNA: TGTGCCAGCAGCCTAGCGGGGCTAGCCAAAAACATTCAGTACTTC. It translates to CASSLAGLAKNIQYF.

This clone was detected a few times. V and J are TRBV6-5 and TRBJ1-1; D may be TRBD1 (5 bases). Trimming removed 2 bases at V and 5 bases at J, with 12 bases between. The V gene's germline CDR1 is MNHEY and CDR2 SVGAGI. This CDR3 has 14 residues. The CDR3 coding sequence is TGTGCCAGCAGTTACGATCTGGGGGGAACTGAAGCTTTCTTT. Translation gives CASSYDLGGTEAFF.

The chain carries TRBV30 and TRBJ1-6, with D possibly TRBD1 on 6 matching bases. Germline V CDR1 and CDR2: GTSNPN, SVGIG (reference sequence). CDR3 length equals 15 residues. V dropped 4 bases and J dropped 6 bases, with 16 bases sitting between them. DNA for the CDR3: TGTGCCTGGAACCGTCGGACAGAAGCTAATTCACCCCTCCACTTT. It specifies CAWNRRTEANSPLHF.

The chain has TRBV6-1 and TRBJ1-4; D uncertain. Trimming stripped 2 bases from V and 5 bases from J, with 15 bases between. Looked up from germline, CDR1 is MNHNS and CDR2 is SASEGT. The CDR3 totals 16 residues. The CDR3 reads CASSERRPGKNEKLFF. CDR3 bases: TGTGCCAGCAGTGAACGAAGGCCGGGGAAGAATGAAAAACTGTTTTTT.

The chain uses TRBV27 and TRBJ2-7; D might be TRBD1 (5 bases). Germline CDR1 reads MNHEY; CDR2 reads SMNVEV (reference sequence). The CDR3 spans 12 residues. V was clipped by 6 bases and J by 0 bases, with 6 bases between them. The DNA for the CDR3 is TGTGCCAGCAGGGGGCCCTCCTACGAGCAGTACTTC. It yields the protein CASRGPSYEQYF.

V gene TRBV5-1 combines with J gene TRBJ2-2, with TRBD2 identical over 11 bases. V was pared by 4 bases and J by 3 bases, with 2 bases of the junction left unmatched. Germline V CDR1 and CDR2: SGHRS, YFSETQ. The CDR3 spans 15 residues. CDR3 residues: CASSATSGDTGELFF. The CDR3 DNA sequence: TGCGCCAGCAGCGCGACTAGCGGGGACACCGGGGAGCTGTTTTTT.

The chain employs TRBV2 and TRBJ1-6; 7 bases are a match to TRBD1. Germline loops: CDR1 SNHLY, CDR2 FYNNEI. Losses at the gene ends were 8 bases for V and 6 bases for J; bases not matched to a gene: 4. CDR3 size: 13 residues. The CDR3: CASLRDSNSPLHF. CDR3 DNA sequence: TGTGCCAGCCTCCGGGACAGTAATTCACCCCTCCACTTT.

The table lists this clone with a few counts. J is TRBJ2-6 and V is TRBV10-3, with TRBD2 as a possible D gene (7 bases). The CDR3 sequence is 15 residues long. V lost 4 bases and J 9 bases, leaving 16 bases between the germline ends. Per the germline V gene, CDR1 is ENHRY and CDR2 is SYGVKD. The CDR3 is CAISGGGVGGNVLTF. CDR3 DNA: TGTGCCATCAGTGGGGGGGGCGTGGGTGGCAACGTCCTGACTTTC.

This CDR3 reads CASSLRQGTNEKLFF. The CDR3 nucleotides read TGTGCCAGCAGCTTGAGACAGGGAACTAATGAAAAACTGTTTTTT. The chain joins TRBV5-8 to TRBJ1-4; 7 bases are shared with TRBD1. The CDR3 runs to 15 residues. Losses at the gene ends were 1 base for V and 1 base for J; bases not matched to a gene: 1. The V gene's germline CDR1 is SGHTS and CDR2 YDEGEE.

The rearrangement uses TRBV30 and TRBJ1-4, with 7 bases matching TRBD1. The CDR3 is made up of 13 amino acids. Germline assignment: CDR1 GTSNPN and CDR2 SVGIG (reference sequence). The ends lost 4 bases at V and 8 bases at J; junction bases unmatched: 7. In DNA, the CDR3 is TGTGCCTGGATGAGGGGGCAGGGGGAAAAACTGTTTTTT. Translating gives CAWMRGQGEKLFF.

The chain employs TRBV7-3 and TRBJ2-2, with 9 bases identical to TRBD2. The CDR3 has 17 amino acids. Germline loops: CDR1 SGHTA, CDR2 FQGTGA. Losses at the gene ends were 1 base for V and 6 bases for J; bases not matched to a gene: 9. CDR3 DNA: TGTGCCAGCAGCTTAAGGGTAGCGGGGGTCAAGGCCGGGGAGCTGTTTTTT. This translates into CASSLRVAGVKAGELFF.

V gene TRBV7-2 combines with J gene TRBJ2-7, with D hard to call. This CDR3 spans 13 amino acids. V dropped 1 base and J dropped 2 bases, with 6 bases sitting between them. Germline lookup yields CDR1 SGHTA and CDR2 FQGNSA. The CDR3 sequence: CASSLDRTYEQYF. CDR3 sequence (DNA): TGTGCCAGCAGCTTAGATAGAACCTACGAGCAGTACTTC.

The V gene is TRBV30, the J gene TRBJ2-7; 10 positions agree with TRBD1. Germline V lookup: CDR1 GTSNPN, CDR2 SVGIG (reference sequence). The CDR3 sequence is 15 residues long. Trimming removed 1 base from V and 3 bases from J; junction bases left unmatched: 6. The CDR3: CAWSDLGQGSYEQYF. CDR3 nucleotide sequence: TGTGCCTGGAGTGACTTGGGACAGGGGAGCTACGAGCAGTACTTC.

The CDR3 nucleotides are TGTGCCAGCAGCGTAGAAGGCGGGGTGGGAAGGGAGACCCAGTACTTC. Translated: CASSVEGGVGRETQYF. This chain links TRBV9 with TRBJ2-5, with a weak D call TRBD2 (6 bases). The V gene lost 0 bases and the J gene lost 5 bases, with 17 bases spanning the gap. This CDR3 contains 16 residues. CDR1 SGDLS and CDR2 YYNGEE come from the germline V gene.

J is TRBJ2-4 and V is TRBV11-2; 7 bases fit TRBD1. J was trimmed by 0 bases and V by 0 bases; bases with no gene match: 8. The CDR3 spans 18 residues. Looked up from germline, CDR1 is SGHAT and CDR2 is FQNNGV. The CDR3 nucleotides are TGTGCCAGCAGCTTAGACCTACTGACAGGGATAGCCAAAAACATTCAGTACTTC. Amino acids: CASSLDLLTGIAKNIQYF.

This clone was picked up one time. The chain recombines TRBV19 with TRBJ2-1; perhaps TRBD2 as D (5 bases). The CDR3 is 13 residues long. CDR1 and CDR2 (germline): LNHDA, SQIVND (reference sequence). V lost 2 bases and J lost 13, with 15 bases in between. The CDR3, as DNA: TGTGCCAGTAGTATAAAGGCGGGTCATCGACAGTTCTTC. This sequence encodes CASSIKAGHRQFF.

The chain joins TRBV20-1 to TRBJ2-1; no reliable D call. The V end was cut by 6 bases, the J end by 9 bases, with 9 bases between. This CDR3 is built from 10 residues. Germline-derived CDR1 and CDR2 are DFQATT and SNEGSKA (reference sequence). The CDR3, as DNA: TGCAGTGCCCGGTCTTCTGAGCAGTTCTTC. Translation: CSARSSEQFF.

This chain uses TRBV4-2 with TRBJ2-3, with D possibly TRBD1 on 5 matching bases. Looked up from germline, CDR1 is LGHNA and CDR2 is YNFKEQ. Trimming took 2 bases from V and 6 from J, leaving 15 bases between them. The CDR3 contains 15 residues. CDR3 DNA sequence: TGTGCCAGCAGCCAAACCACCCACCCAGGGGATACGCAGTATTTT. It is translated as CASSQTTHPGDTQYF.

To note about this clone: This CDR3 is also generated by other DNA sequences in the sample. The V gene is TRBV6-5, the J gene TRBJ1-1; D unresolved. The CDR3 contains 13 residues. V dropped 8 bases and J dropped 4 bases, with 14 bases sitting between them. The germline gives CDR1 MNHEY, CDR2 SVGAGI. CDR3 nucleotides: TGTGCCAGCCGCCCCCGGGATGTCACTGAAGCTTTCTTT. Its translation is CASRPRDVTEAFF.